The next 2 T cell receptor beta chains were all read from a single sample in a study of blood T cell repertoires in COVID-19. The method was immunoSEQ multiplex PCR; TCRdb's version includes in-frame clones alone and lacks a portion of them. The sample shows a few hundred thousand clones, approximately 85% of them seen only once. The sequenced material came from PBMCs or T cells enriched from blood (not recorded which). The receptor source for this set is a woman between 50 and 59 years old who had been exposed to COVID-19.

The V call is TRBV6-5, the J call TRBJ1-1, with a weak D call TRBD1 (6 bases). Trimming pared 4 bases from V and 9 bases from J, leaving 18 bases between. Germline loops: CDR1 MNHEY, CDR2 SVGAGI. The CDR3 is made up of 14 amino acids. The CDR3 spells CASSFSRDIRQAFF. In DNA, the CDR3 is TGTGCCAGCAGTTTCTCCCGGGACATTCGTCAAGCTTTCTTT.

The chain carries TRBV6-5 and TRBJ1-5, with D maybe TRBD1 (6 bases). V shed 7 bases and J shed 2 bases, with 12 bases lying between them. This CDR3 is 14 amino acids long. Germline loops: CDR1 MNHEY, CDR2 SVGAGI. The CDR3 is CASNASGGNQPQHF. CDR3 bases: TGTGCCAGCAACGCGTCAGGGGGCAATCAGCCCCAGCATTTT.